This T cell receptor beta chain was retrieved from a study of vaccination and CD4 T cells after COVID-19. Looking at the study overall: According to the study, participants were given two doses of BNT162b2 or mRNA-1273 vaccine. Overall study findings and caveats: Spike mono-reactivity marked 304 of 307 vaccine-specific clones in convalescent patients.

Treatment described: approximately nine-day PBMC culture with coronavirus spike peptide pools or control peptides (ViraFEST assay). Peptide-pool expansion of antigen-specific T cells preceded TCR sequencing in ViraFEST. PCR tests turned positive between March and December 2020, before US Alpha, Beta and Delta variants. Deletions cut 2 bases from V and 0 bases from J, with 9 bases between. The germline CDR1 and CDR2 sequences are SGHRS and YFSETQ. This CDR3 has 14 residues. In the case of this clonotype: Its antigen is not identified.

With the Oncomine TCR Beta short-read assay, DNA from cultured CD4+ T cells was sequenced. Using its own MiXCR run on the PCR reads, TCRdb lists one record per CDR3 protein. This table has about 8,500 distinct CDR3 sequences, 45% to 55% appearing once. The receptor was isolated from a human donor who had recovered from COVID-19. The V gene is TRBV5-1, the J gene TRBJ2-7, with D perhaps TRBD1 or TRBD2 (6 bases each). The source material was CD4+ T cells from blood, cultured in vitro. CDR3 sequence (DNA): TGCGCCAGCAGCTTTGGGGGGCTCTCCTACGAGCAGTACTTC. It specifies CASSFGGLSYEQYF.